A selection of T cell receptor beta chains follows, all from one sample in a study of regulatory T cells in long-lasting Graves disease. MiXCR, applied by TCRdb to the multiplex PCR reads, yields one record per CDR3 protein. The data hold 350,000 to 500,000 distinct CDR3 sequences, with 12% to 15% observed a single time. The sample was also reused in another study, on T cells in Graves' hyperthyroidism and ophthalmopathy.

The sample was peripheral blood mononuclear cells (PBMCs), taken at new diagnosis, from a patient treated with antithyroid drugs. These receptor sequences come from a woman aged 50 to 60 with Graves disease. Each CDR3 is given without its conserved first and last residue.

j_call v_call cdr3_aa
TRBJ2-7 TRBV5-1 ASSSTEYEQY
TRBJ2-7 TRBV19 ASSIQGVPYEQY
TRBJ2-1 TRBV7-6 ASSPGTPLYNEQF
TRBJ2-2 TRBV11-2 ASSLGGTYTGELF
TRBJ2-3 TRBV5-5 ASNRRRAGGTDTQY
TRBJ2-7 TRBV27 ASSLSGREGPREQY
TRBJ1-5 TRBV11-2 ASSRDLSQPQH
TRBJ2-5 TRBV5-1 ASSLLGQGAGETQY
TRBJ1-2 TRBV12-5 ASGVTVNYGYT
TRBJ1-2 TRBV18 ASSTTQNYGYT
TRBJ2-5 TRBV6-2/TRBV6-3 ASSYSTRGETQY
TRBJ2-3 TRBV2 ASSKGTGGTDTQY
TRBJ2-1 TRBV29-1 SVEEYRVTAYNEQF
TRBJ2-7 TRBV12-3/TRBV12-4 ASNNGPSDEQY
TRBJ2-3 TRBV13 ASSLRLGEMADTQY
TRBJ2-7 TRBV3-1 ASSHTGTYVGEQY
TRBJ2-3 TRBV19 ASTQGQGAGTDTQY
TRBJ2-5 TRBV12-3/TRBV12-4 ASSFYRGGEETQY
TRBJ2-2 TRBV9 ASSVDVAGGGGELF
TRBJ1-6 TRBV7-6 ASRRQGGNSPLH
TRBJ1-5 TRBV7-9 ASSLSGDYQPQH
TRBJ2-2 TRBV6-1 ASSGQGAGELS
TRBJ2-1 TRBV7-7 ASSKTGYNEQF
TRBJ2-1 TRBV9 ASSVGAELAVYNEQF
TRBJ2-4 TRBV18 ASSQTGVSKNIQY
TRBJ1-1 TRBV30 ALGWAENTEAF
TRBJ2-1 TRBV3-1 ASSQGSVAYNEQF
TRBJ2-3 TRBV5-1 ASSFASDTQY
TRBJ2-7 TRBV7-9 ASSLGTSGRAKGHEQY
TRBJ2-1 TRBV9 ASSAPSGIFSYNEQF
TRBJ2-7 TRBV4-1 ASSQDLAGYYEQY
TRBJ2-2 TRBV5-1 ASSLAWTMITGELF
TRBJ2-1 TRBV29-1 SVLRDNNEQF
TRBJ2-4 TRBV7-2 ASSFLREFAIQY
. TRBV14 ASSQGPLPTYEQY
TRBJ1-6 TRBV28 ASSNTAGGYNSPLH
TRBJ2-3 TRBV29-1 SVEDPSGRIDTQY
TRBJ1-1 TRBV7-3 ASGRDANTEAF
TRBJ2-7 TRBV20-1 SARPPYEQY
TRBJ2-2 TRBV4-1 ASSQVLRAANTGELF
TRBJ2-1 TRBV20-1 SARLLADNEQF
TRBJ2-5 TRBV27 ASSLSSGARKTQY
TRBJ2-3 TRBV11-2 ASRYRAPTDTQY
TRBJ1-5 TRBV20-1 SARDWEDQPQH
TRBJ2-2 TRBV24-1 ATSGTTSQTGELF
TRBJ2-5 TRBV20-1 SASLAGVETQY
TRBJ1-3 TRBV6-5 ASSYSWTAGNTIY
TRBJ2-3 TRBV11-2 ASSLDQASGKDTQY
TRBJ2-7 TRBV14 ASSQSGAPEQY
TRBJ1-6 TRBV28 ASIRRGSYNSPLH
TRBJ2-3 TRBV2 ASSEDRGRIDTQY
TRBJ2-5 TRBV5-1 ASSLAGSNQETQY
TRBJ2-1 TRBV5-1 ASSSLLAGGPDEQF